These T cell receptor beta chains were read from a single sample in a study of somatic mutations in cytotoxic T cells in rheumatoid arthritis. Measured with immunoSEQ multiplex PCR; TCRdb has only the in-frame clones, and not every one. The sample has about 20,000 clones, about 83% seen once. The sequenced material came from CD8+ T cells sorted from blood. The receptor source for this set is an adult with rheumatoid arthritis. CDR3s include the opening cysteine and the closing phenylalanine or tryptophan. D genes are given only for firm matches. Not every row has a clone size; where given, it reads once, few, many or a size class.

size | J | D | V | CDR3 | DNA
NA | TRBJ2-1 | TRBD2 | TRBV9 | CASSVAGLAGVSNEQFF | TGTGCCAGCAGCGTCGCTGGACTAGCGGGAGTTTCTAATGAGCAGTTCTTC
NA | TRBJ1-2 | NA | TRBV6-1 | CASSEGGTSYGYTF | TGTGCCAGCAGTGAAGGGGGGACCTCTTATGGCTACACCTTC
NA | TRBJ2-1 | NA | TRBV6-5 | CASSSKGPTRNEQFF | TGTGCCAGCAGTTCCAAGGGGCCCACGAGGAATGAGCAGTTCTTC
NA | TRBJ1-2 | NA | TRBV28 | CASSHLGWADDGYTF | TGTGCCAGCAGTCACCTCGGTTGGGCAGACGATGGCTACACCTTC
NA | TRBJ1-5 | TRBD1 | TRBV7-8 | CASSPTGRHDQPQHF | TGTGCCAGCAGCCCGACAGGGAGACACGATCAGCCCCAGCATTTT
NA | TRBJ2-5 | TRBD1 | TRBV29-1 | CSVQGAEGSWKETQYF | TGCAGCGTTCAGGGGGCCGAGGGGAGCTGGAAAGAGACCCAGTACTTC
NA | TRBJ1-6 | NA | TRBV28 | CASSLVWDTFNSPLHF | TGTGCCAGCAGTTTAGTATGGGACACCTTTAATTCACCCCTCCACTTT
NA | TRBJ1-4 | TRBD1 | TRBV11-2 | CASSFRDRVSEKLFF | TGTGCCAGCAGCTTCCGGGACAGGGTTTCTGAAAAACTGTTTTTT
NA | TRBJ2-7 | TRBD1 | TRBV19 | CASTLGIPGQNYEQYF | TGTGCCAGCACTTTGGGCATACCGGGACAGAACTACGAGCAGTACTTC
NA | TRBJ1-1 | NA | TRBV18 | CASSPGQHLHTEAFF | TGTGCCAGCTCACCTGGACAGCACCTCCACACTGAAGCTTTCTTT
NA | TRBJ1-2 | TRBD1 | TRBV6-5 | CAVVGQGSSEGYTF | TGTGCCGTCGTGGGACAGGGATCATCTGAAGGCTACACCTTC
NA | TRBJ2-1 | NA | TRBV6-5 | CASSYNYNEQFF | TGTGCCAGCAGTTACAATTACAATGAGCAGTTCTTC
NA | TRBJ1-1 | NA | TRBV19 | CASKPGNTEAFF | TGTGCCAGTAAGCCGGGCAACACTGAAGCTTTCTTT
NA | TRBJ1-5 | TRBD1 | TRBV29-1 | CSVEMGTGGNQPQHF | TGCAGCGTTGAAATGGGGACAGGGGGCAATCAGCCCCAGCATTTT
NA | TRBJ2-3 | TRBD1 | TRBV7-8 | CASSHLRQGDVTDTQYF | TGTGCCAGCAGCCATTTAAGACAGGGGGACGTCACAGATACGCAGTATTTT
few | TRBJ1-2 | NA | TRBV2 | CASSEGQLANYGYTF | TGTGCCAGCAGTGAAGGGCAGTTAGCTAACTATGGCTACACCTTC
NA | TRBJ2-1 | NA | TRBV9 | CASSASGQWGNEQFF | TGTGCCAGCAGCGCCAGCGGCCAATGGGGGAATGAGCAGTTCTTC
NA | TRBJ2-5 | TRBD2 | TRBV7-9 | CASSPGVGGQETQYF | TGTGCCAGCAGCCCCGGAGTGGGGGGGCAAGAGACCCAGTACTTC
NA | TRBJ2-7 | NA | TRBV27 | CASSARHGYEQYF | TGTGCCAGCAGTGCACGACACGGCTACGAGCAGTACTTC
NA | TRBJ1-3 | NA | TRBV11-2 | CASSLGGVTSGNTIYF | TGTGCCAGCAGCTTAGGAGGGGTAACCTCTGGAAACACCATATATTTT
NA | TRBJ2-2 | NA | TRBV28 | CASSVLTSGHTGELFF | TGTGCCAGCAGTGTACTGACGTCGGGCCACACCGGGGAGCTGTTTTTT
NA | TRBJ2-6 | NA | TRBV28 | CASSFLSGANVLTF | TGTGCCAGCAGTTTTCTTTCCGGGGCCAACGTCCTGACTTTC
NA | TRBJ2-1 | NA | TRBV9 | CASSVELGGSNEQFF | TGTGCCAGCAGCGTAGAGCTGGGGGGATCCAATGAGCAGTTCTTC
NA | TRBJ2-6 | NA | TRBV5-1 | CASSSLQGSGANVLTF | TGCGCCAGCAGCTCACTACAGGGTTCTGGGGCCAACGTCCTGACTTTC